A selection of T cell receptor beta chains follows, all from one sample in a study of shared clonotypes between healthy human individuals. Some clones are missing from TCRdb's copy, which holds only in-frame ones; the method was immunoSEQ multiplex PCR. The sample contains 530,000 or so clones, about 80% of which appear only once. The sample taken for sequencing was PBMCs. All receptors come from a woman between 40 and 50 years old in good health. Some clones in this sample may be carry-over from other donors' samples. Each CDR3 is given with its conserved first and last residue. The D gene is left open where the match is weak. Expanded clones are given a class, and other clones once, few, many or no size at all.

d_gene	abundance	len	v_gene	j_gene	CDR3aa	CDR3nt
TRBD1	.	13	TRBV6-6	TRBJ2-4	CAINQGDKNIQYF	TGTGCTATCAACCAGGGGGACAAAAACATTCAGTACTTC
.	many	13	TRBV10-3	TRBJ2-3	CAISRGATDTQYF	TGTGCCATCAGTAGGGGGGCCACAGATACGCAGTATTTT
.	.	15	TRBV4-2	TRBJ1-2	CASSQDAGGYYGYTF	TGTGCCAGCAGCCAAGACGCCGGAGGGTACTATGGCTACACCTTC
TRBD2	.	15	TRBV2	TRBJ2-3	CASSRSGRSTDTQYF	TGTGCCAGCAGCCGTAGCGGGAGGAGCACAGATACGCAGTATTTT
.	once	15	TRBV19	TRBJ1-1	CASSMSEIGITEAFF	TGTGCCAGTAGTATGAGTGAGATCGGGATAACTGAAGCTTTCTTT
.	.	14	TRBV29-1	TRBJ2-3	CSARGGGPQDTQYF	TGCAGCGCCCGAGGGGGGGGTCCACAAGATACGCAGTATTTT
.	few	15	TRBV5-1	TRBJ2-5	CASSLDPSGPRTQYF	TGCGCCAGCAGCTTGGACCCGTCAGGCCCTAGGACCCAGTACTTC
.	once	14	TRBV27	TRBJ2-7	CASSWATRGYEQYF	TGTGCCAGCAGTTGGGCGACGAGGGGCTACGAGCAGTACTTC
.	.	16	TRBV7-9	TRBJ2-3	CASSLRRDRSTDTQYF	TGTGCCAGCAGCTTACGGAGGGACAGAAGCACAGATACGCAGTATTTT
.	once	12	TRBV30	TRBJ2-5	CAGNAGAGTQYF	TGTGCCGGCAATGCGGGGGCCGGGACCCAGTACTTC